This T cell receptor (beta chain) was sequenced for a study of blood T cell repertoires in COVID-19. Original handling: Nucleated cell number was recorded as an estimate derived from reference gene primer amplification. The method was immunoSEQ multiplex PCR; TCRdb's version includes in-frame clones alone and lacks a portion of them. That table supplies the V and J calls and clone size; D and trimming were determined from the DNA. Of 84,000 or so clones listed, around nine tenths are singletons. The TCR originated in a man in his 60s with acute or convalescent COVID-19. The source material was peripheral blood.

The CDR3 region is CASSLRALVGYNNEQFF. The CDR3 bases are TGTGCCAGCAGCTTACGGGCACTAGTGGGTTACAATAATGAGCAGTTCTTC. V and J are TRBV11-2 and TRBJ2-1; D perhaps matches TRBD2 (5 bases). V lost 2 bases to trimming and J lost 7 bases, with 21 bases between them. CDR1 is SGHAT and CDR2 is FQNNGV in the germline V gene. The CDR3 is 17 residues long.